Below, 25 T cell receptor beta chains from the same sample are listed, as sequenced in a study of cytomegalovirus exposure and HLA in healthy donors. Here immunoSEQ multiplex PCR was the method, and the copy in TCRdb shows in-frame clones only, minus some. In the table there are under 200,000 clones, roughly 89% of which are singletons. Sequencing was carried out using PBMCs. These receptors all come from a man aged 18-30 years in good health and CMV-seropositive.

V usage is TRBV6-5 and J usage is TRBJ2-5; 9 bases match TRBD2. Germline V gene data show CDR1 as MNHEY and CDR2 as SVGAGI. The J segment lost 4 bases and the V segment lost 5 bases, leaving 8 bases of the junction unmatched. This CDR3 spans 15 amino acids. The CDR3 region is CASSRSGSRGETQYF. CDR3 DNA sequence: TGTGCCAGCAGTCGTAGCGGGAGTAGAGGAGAGACCCAGTACTTC.

The chain is built from TRBV29-1 and TRBJ2-5; D is possibly TRBD1 (7 bases). Between the trimmed V and J ends, which lost 5 bases and 4 bases, there was a span of 20 bases. Germline CDR1 reads SQVTM; CDR2 reads ANQGSEA. The CDR3 loop spans 15 amino acids. Written as DNA, the CDR3 is TGCAGCGTTCCCAGACAGGGACTCGCGGTAGAGACCCAGTACTTC. Encoded protein: CSVPRQGLAVETQYF.

This clone occurred once. This chain links TRBV5-6 with TRBJ2-2; D is unresolved. The germline V gene encodes CDR1 SGHDT and CDR2 YYEEEE. V lost 3 bases, J lost 0 bases, and 9 bases lay in between. The CDR3 is 15 residues long. The CDR3 DNA follows: TGTGCCAGCAGCTCCATCCAGACGAACACCGGGGAGCTGTTTTTT. This codes for CASSSIQTNTGELFF.

This clone showed up just a few times. This CDR3 reads CASSGSGTATDGYTF. CDR3 sequence (DNA): TGTGCCAGCAGCGGTTCAGGGACAGCTACGGATGGCTACACCTTC. This sequence joins TRBV2 and TRBJ1-2; 7 bases map to TRBD1. Unmatched junction bases numbered 13, after V lost 6 bases and J lost 6 bases. The V gene's germline CDR1 is SNHLY and CDR2 FYNNEI. This CDR3 comprises 15 residues. The full variable domain, in which reference TRBV2 and TRBJ1-2 provide the parts outside the CDR3, is EPEVTQTPSHQVTQMGQEVILRCVPISNHLYFYWYRQILGQKVEFLVSFYNNEISEKSEIFDDQFSVERPDGSNFTLKIRSTKLEDSAMYFCASSGSGTATDGYTFGSGTRLTVV.

The CDR3 is CASSHVPGLAGPTSTDTQYF. The CDR3 DNA reads TGTGCCAGCAGCCATGTCCCGGGACTAGCGGGACCGACTAGCACAGATACGCAGTATTTT. The chain couples TRBV27 to TRBJ2-3, with TRBD2 identical over 13 bases. Germline CDR1 is MNHEY and CDR2 is SMNVEV (reference sequence). The CDR3 totals 20 residues. The V gene end was trimmed by 6 bases and the J gene end by 0 bases; junction bases not matched to a gene: 15.

The CDR3 protein is CASRTELRPHNEQFF. Here the CDR3 DNA reads TGCGCCAGCAGGACAGAACTGCGACCCCACAATGAGCAGTTCTTC. The rearrangement uses TRBV10-1 and TRBJ2-1; D possibly corresponds to TRBD1 (5 bases). The ends were cut back, 6 bases at V and 5 bases at J, with 17 bases in the middle. The germline V gene encodes CDR1 WNHNN and CDR2 SYGVQD (reference sequence). There are 15 residues in the CDR3.

V and J are TRBV7-9 and TRBJ1-2, with D perhaps TRBD1 (6 bases). The CDR3 extends over 14 amino acids. The V gene lost 3 bases and the J gene lost 8 bases, with 16 bases spanning the gap. Germline CDR1 SEHNR, CDR2 FQNEAQ (reference sequence). Here the CDR3 reads CASSFGPGTYGYTF. The CDR3 bases are TGTGCCAGCAGCTTTGGCCCCGGGACATACGGCTACACCTTC.

The J gene is TRBJ2-3, the V gene TRBV5-1; D remains unclear. Germline V gene data show CDR1 as SGHRS and CDR2 as YFSETQ. V was shortened by 0 bases and J by 3 bases, with 11 bases between the two germline ends. The length of the CDR3 is 15 residues. The CDR3 nucleotides read TGCGCCAGCAGCTTGGGAGTCCTAGGAACAGATACGCAGTATTTT. Its translation: CASSLGVLGTDTQYF.

The V gene is TRBV6-6, the J gene TRBJ1-2; D is unresolved. Germline V gene lookup returns CDR1 MNHNY and CDR2 SVGAGI (reference sequence). The CDR3 length is 14 residues. Trimming shortened V by 0 bases and J by 8 bases, and 13 bases separated the two germline ends. Here the CDR3 DNA reads TGTGCCAGCAGTTACTCCCAGGATGGAGGAGGCTACACCTTC. The encoded protein is CASSYSQDGGGYTF.

The rearrangement joins TRBV11-1 to TRBJ1-1, with a possible D match to TRBD1 (5 bases). This CDR3 has 13 residues. The V end lost 4 bases, the J end lost 5 bases, and 11 bases lay between the germline ends. The germline V gene encodes CDR1 SGHAT and CDR2 FQDESV (reference sequence). The CDR3 spells CASSSQGGTEAFF. The CDR3 DNA follows: TGTGCCAGCAGCTCTCAGGGAGGAACTGAAGCTTTCTTT. Full variable domain (rest looked up from reference TRBV11-1 and TRBJ1-1): EAEVAQSPRYKITEKSQAVAFWCDPISGHATLYWYRQILGQGPELLVQFQDESVVDDSQLPKDRFSAERLKGVDSTLKIQPAELGDSAMYLCASSSQGGTEAFFGQGTRLTVV.

This clone was observed once. J is TRBJ2-1 and V is TRBV5-1; 8 bases map to TRBD1. This CDR3 is 15 amino acids long. Germline assignment: CDR1 SGHRS and CDR2 YFSETQ. The J segment lost 9 bases and the V segment lost 3 bases, leaving 11 bases of the junction unmatched. CDR3 nucleotides: TGCGCCAGCAGCTGGACGGGGAACAGGGGGGCTGAGCAGTTCTTC. Protein: CASSWTGNRGAEQFF.

This rearrangement joins TRBV4-2 to TRBJ2-7, with 8 positions matching TRBD2. CDR1 and CDR2 from the germline V gene are LGHNA and YNFKEQ. This CDR3 is built from 16 residues. The V segment lost 0 bases and the J segment 0 bases; nucleotides outside the gene matches: 4. CDR3 residues: CASSQDRLASSYEQYF. For the CDR3, the DNA is TGTGCCAGCAGCCAAGATCGACTAGCGAGCTCCTACGAGCAGTACTTC.

V and J are TRBV7-9 and TRBJ2-1; D gene ambiguous. The CDR3 is 12 amino acids. Germline V gene sequence: CDR1 SEHNR, CDR2 FQNEAQ (reference sequence). Trimming pared 1 base from V and 7 bases from J, leaving 5 bases between. For the CDR3, the DNA is TGTGCCAGCAGCTTAGATAGAAATGAGCAGTTCTTC. This encodes CASSLDRNEQFF.

V and J are TRBV28 and TRBJ1-5; D gene unclear. The length of the CDR3 is 14 residues. Germline CDR1 reads MDHEN; CDR2 reads SYDVKM. Trimming shortened V by 5 bases and J by 6 bases, and 14 bases separated the two germline ends. CDR3 sequence: CASSLRSMAQPQHF. The CDR3 bases are TGTGCCAGCAGTCTCAGGTCGATGGCTCAGCCCCAGCATTTT.

This chain uses TRBV5-4 with TRBJ2-5; possibly TRBD1 for D (5 bases). Germline assignment: CDR1 SGHNT and CDR2 YYREEE (reference sequence). Trimming left V 5 bases short and J 5 bases short, with 16 bases between. The length of the CDR3 is 14 residues. CDR3 loop: CASSYQGRGETQYF. The CDR3 DNA reads TGTGCCAGCAGTTATCAGGGTCGTGGGGAGACCCAGTACTTC.

This clone was counted between two and nine times. This rearrangement joins TRBV2 to TRBJ1-2; D might be TRBD1 (6 bases). V was cut by 6 bases and J by 3 bases, with 11 bases left in between. This CDR3 contains 13 residues. Germline V gives CDR1 SNHLY, CDR2 FYNNEI. The CDR3 DNA follows: TGTGCCAGCAGGTCAACAGGGTACTATGGCTACACCTTC. The encoded protein is CASRSTGYYGYTF.

The chain is built from TRBV4-1 and TRBJ2-7, with 7 bases that match TRBD1. J lost 5 bases, V lost 3 bases, and 7 bases had no gene match. CDR3 length: 14 amino acids. Germline V gene sequence: CDR1 MGHRA, CDR2 YSYEKL. The CDR3 reads CASSHKQQGHEQYF. The CDR3 DNA reads as TGCGCCAGCAGCCACAAACAACAGGGGCACGAGCAGTACTTC.

This clone was counted a few times. This sequence joins TRBV19 and TRBJ2-2; maybe TRBD1 (6 bases). The CDR3 sequence is 14 residues long. Trimming shortened V by 4 bases and J by 9 bases, and 15 bases separated the two germline ends. Germline V gene data show CDR1 as LNHDA and CDR2 as SQIVND (reference sequence). CDR3: CASSRAGAYRELFF. The CDR3 DNA reads as TGTGCCAGTAGTAGGGCAGGGGCGTATAGGGAGCTGTTTTTT.

This sequence joins TRBV9 and TRBJ2-7; D may be TRBD2 (5 bases). The germline CDR1 and CDR2 sequences are SGDLS and YYNGEE. This CDR3 contains 14 residues. Between the trimmed V and J ends, which lost 0 bases and 6 bases, there was a span of 13 bases. The CDR3 here is CASSVGTGSLEQYF. The CDR3 DNA reads TGTGCCAGCAGCGTAGGTACGGGAAGCCTCGAGCAGTACTTC.

The chain carries TRBV2 and TRBJ2-2; 10 positions match TRBD2. The CDR3 extends over 16 amino acids. V lost 6 bases and J lost 6; bases outside the gene matches: 10. CDR1 is SNHLY, CDR2 FYNNEI, per germline. In nucleotides, the CDR3 is TGTGCCAGCAGCGATCTAGCGGGAGTTCTTGCCGGGGAGCTGTTTTTT. Residues: CASSDLAGVLAGELFF. Together with reference TRBV2 and TRBJ2-2, the CDR3 gives the full variable domain: EPEVTQTPSHQVTQMGQEVILRCVPISNHLYFYWYRQILGQKVEFLVSFYNNEISEKSEIFDDQFSVERPDGSNFTLKIRSTKLEDSAMYFCASSDLAGVLAGELFFGEGSRLTVL.

This rearrangement joins TRBV5-1 to TRBJ2-3; a weak D match, TRBD1 (6 bases). This CDR3 spans 15 amino acids. V dropped 2 bases and J dropped 0 bases, with 10 bases sitting between them. Germline V gives CDR1 SGHRS, CDR2 YFSETQ. The CDR3 loop is CASSLRTASTDTQYF. The CDR3 bases are TGCGCCAGCAGCTTAAGGACAGCTAGCACAGATACGCAGTATTTT.

The rearrangement joins TRBV6-4 to TRBJ1-4; 9 nucleotides line up with TRBD1. The V segment lost 2 bases and the J segment 3 bases; nucleotides outside the gene matches: 7. Germline V gene lookup returns CDR1 MRHNA and CDR2 SNTAGT. The CDR3 runs to 17 residues. CDR3 bases: TGTGCCAGCAGTGACCACAGGGGGCTTAGGTCTAATGAAAAACTGTTTTTT. This sequence encodes CASSDHRGLRSNEKLFF.

This clone was recorded a few times. The chain combines TRBV7-8 with TRBJ2-2, with 8 bases identical to TRBD1. V dropped 1 base and J dropped 3; count of bases not matched to a gene: 4. Germline V gene lookup returns CDR1 SGHVS and CDR2 FQNEAQ. The CDR3 sequence is 16 residues long. CDR3 bases: TGTGCCAGCAGCTTAGAGGGGACAGGATACACCGGGGAGCTGTTTTTT. It is translated as CASSLEGTGYTGELFF.

About this clone: A read error may produce the germline difference seen at one junction end. The chain is built from TRBV7-7 and TRBJ2-3; 10 bases fit TRBD1. CDR3 size: 16 residues. Germline-derived CDR1 and CDR2 are SSHAT and FNYEAQ (reference sequence). The CDR3 sequence: CASSPDRGDLTDTQYF. The CDR3 region has the DNA TGTGCTAGCAGCCCGGACAGGGGGGACCTAACAGATACGCAGTATTTT.

CDR3 in DNA: TGTGCCAGCAGCTTGCGACAAGTCACTGAAGCTTTCTTT. This codes for CASSLRQVTEAFF. The V and J genes are TRBV11-2 and TRBJ1-1; D not resolved. Trimming took off 3 bases at V and 4 bases at J, with 9 bases between the two ends. Germline V lookup: CDR1 SGHAT, CDR2 FQNNGV. This CDR3 contains 13 residues.